This T cell receptor (beta chain) was sequenced during a study of graft-versus-host responses after intestinal transplantation. Generated by immunoSEQ multiplex PCR, the TCRdb table keeps only in-frame clones and is missing some. The data hold about 90,000 clones, with roughly 90% observed a single time. Germline V CDR1 and CDR2: MDHEN, SYDVKM. V dropped 3 bases and J dropped 7 bases, with 10 bases sitting between them. The CDR3 loop spans 12 amino acids. In the case of this clone: Its antigen is not known.

The specimen was unstimulated CD4+ T cells sorted from spleen or lymph node cells, collected before intestinal transplant. The source of this sequence is a human donor who received an intestinal transplant. The rearrangement joins TRBV28 to TRBJ2-7; D is ambiguous. CDR3 DNA sequence: TGTGCCAGCAGTTTGGGGTTAGGTGAGCAGTACTTC. Amino acids: CASSLGLGEQYF.